This is a list of T cell receptor beta chains from one sample in a study of identical twins. TCRdb reanalysed the 5' RACE reads using MiXCR and keeps one entry per CDR3 protein. The sample lists roughly 1.6 million distinct CDR3 sequences; about 30% were seen once. Sequencing used cord blood. These receptors were taken from a newborn girl in good health. CDR3s include the opening cysteine and the closing phenylalanine or tryptophan. D genes are given only for firm matches. Clone size is shown for a subset of rows, as once, few, many or a class of expanded clone.

DNA: TGCGCCAGCAGCTTGGACGTCGCAGATACGCAGTATTTT; CDR3: CASSLDVADTQYF; size: many; V: TRBV5-1; D: -; J: TRBJ2-3
DNA: TGTGCCAGCAGCCCAAGCGGGGCGACTAGCGGGAGATTGTTTTTTCCCTACGAGCAGTACTTC; CDR3: CASSPSGATSGRLFFPYEQYF; size: few; V: TRBV11-1; D: TRBD2; J: TRBJ2-7
DNA: TGTGCCAGCAGCCAAGGTCGGGTATGGGGTGAAAAACTGTTTTTT; CDR3: CASSQGRVWGEKLFF; size: -; V: TRBV14; D: -; J: TRBJ1-4
DNA: TGTGCCAGCAGCCCCACTGGACAGGGAGACACTGAAGCTTTCTTT; CDR3: CASSPTGQGDTEAFF; size: -; V: TRBV3-1; D: TRBD1; J: TRBJ1-1
DNA: TGTGCCAGCAGTTTAGGTGGGACAATTAGAACAGATGTGCAGTATTTT; CDR3: CASSLGGTIRTDVQYF; size: once; V: TRBV12-3/TRBV12-4; D: -; J: TRBJ2-3
DNA: TGTGCCAGCAGCTTAGGCGGCGGGAGGGCCCTCGATACGCAGTATTTT; CDR3: CASSLGGGRALDTQYF; size: -; V: TRBV7-8; D: TRBD2; J: TRBJ2-3
DNA: TGTGCCACCAGTGATATGACTAGCGGGCCTTACAATGAGCAGTTCTTC; CDR3: CATSDMTSGPYNEQFF; size: few; V: TRBV24-1; D: TRBD2; J: TRBJ2-1
DNA: TGTGCCTCTGCACGGGGACAGCCTGGGGATACGCAGTATTTT; CDR3: CASARGQPGDTQYF; size: few; V: TRBV12-3/TRBV12-4; D: TRBD1; J: TRBJ2-3
DNA: TGTGCCAGCACCCTAAGGGGGGGCCGGTTTGAGCAGTTCTTC; CDR3: CASTLRGGRFEQFF; size: few; V: TRBV28; D: -; J: TRBJ2-1
DNA: TGTGCCGGCAGCTTTACTGCAGGGCGCTACGTAGGTGGCTACACCTTC; CDR3: CAGSFTAGRYVGGYTF; size: few; V: TRBV5-5; D: -; J: TRBJ1-2
DNA: TGCAGCGCTGAAGATTTCGAGGGGTCTAACTATGGCTACACCTTC; CDR3: CSAEDFEGSNYGYTF; size: -; V: TRBV29-1; D: -; J: TRBJ1-2
DNA: TGTGCCAGCAGCTTACGGTCGGGCCTTCACAATGAGCAGTCCTTC; CDR3: CASSLRSGLHNEQSF; size: -; V: TRBV11-3; D: -; J: TRBJ2-1
DNA: TGCAGTGCTAGTCATAGCGGGGGGGCGAGGGATACGCAGTATTTT; CDR3: CSASHSGGARDTQYF; size: -; V: TRBV20-1; D: TRBD2; J: TRBJ2-3
DNA: TGTGCCAGCAGTCCCAGGGTAAGAGGGGAGCAGTACTTC; CDR3: CASSPRVRGEQYF; size: -; V: TRBV14; D: -; J: TRBJ2-5
DNA: TGTGCCAGCAGTGGGGACTTAACCTTCACAGATACGCAGTATTTT; CDR3: CASSGDLTFTDTQYF; size: few; V: TRBV2; D: -; J: TRBJ2-3
DNA: TGTGCCAGCAGTGACCCCGCGGGACTAGCGGGCTCCTACAATGAGCAGTTCTTC; CDR3: CASSDPAGLAGSYNEQFF; size: -; V: TRBV25-1; D: TRBD2; J: TRBJ2-1
DNA: TGTGCCAGTAGTTTCAGACTAGCGGGAGGTACCACAGATACGCAGTATTTT; CDR3: CASSFRLAGGTTDTQYF; size: few; V: TRBV19; D: TRBD2; J: TRBJ2-3
DNA: TGCAGTGCTAGAGAACGGATCTATAATTCACCCCTCCACTTT; CDR3: CSARERIYNSPLHF; size: few; V: TRBV20-1; D: -; J: TRBJ1-6
DNA: TGTGCCAGCACCGACGGACAACTAGCCAAAAACATTCAGTACTTC; CDR3: CASTDGQLAKNIQYF; size: -; V: TRBV12-3/TRBV12-4; D: -; J: TRBJ2-4
DNA: TGTGCCAGCAGCCGTAACACAGGGAACAATGAGCAGTTCTTC; CDR3: CASSRNTGNNEQFF; size: -; V: TRBV28; D: -; J: TRBJ2-1
DNA: TGTGCCAGCAGTCCGGACATATTCCGTGGCTACACCTTC; CDR3: CASSPDIFRGYTF; size: few; V: TRBV27; D: -; J: TRBJ1-2
DNA: TGTGCCAGCAGTGGGGACTTCAACAATGAGCAGTTCTTC; CDR3: CASSGDFNNEQFF; size: -; V: TRBV27; D: -; J: TRBJ2-1
DNA: TGTGCCAGCAGCTTTACCTACAGGGTAGCGTATTCTGGCTACACCTTC; CDR3: CASSFTYRVAYSGYTF; size: -; V: TRBV7-9; D: -; J: TRBJ1-2
DNA: TGCAGCGTTGCCTCGGGGGGCTACACCTTC; CDR3: CSVASGGYTF; size: few; V: TRBV29-1; D: -; J: TRBJ1-2
DNA: TGTGCCAGCAGCGGGACTAGCGGGAGGTTGGTAGATACGCAGTATTTT; CDR3: CASSGTSGRLVDTQYF; size: -; V: TRBV12-3/TRBV12-4; D: TRBD2; J: TRBJ2-3
DNA: TGTGCCAGCAGCCGGGCAGCAGTTGCTTTCTTT; CDR3: CASSRAAVAFF; size: -; V: TRBV3-1; D: -; J: TRBJ1-1
DNA: TGCAGTGCTGGTAGGAGGCCCCAGCATTTT; CDR3: CSAGRRPQHF; size: few; V: TRBV20-1; D: -; J: TRBJ1-5
DNA: TGTGCCACCAGTGATCCATGGACTAGCGGGAGGGATGATGAGCAGTACTTC; CDR3: CATSDPWTSGRDDEQYF; size: -; V: TRBV24-1; D: TRBD2; J: TRBJ2-5
DNA: TGCGCCAGCAGCTTAGACACCCACACTGAAGCTTTCTTT; CDR3: CASSLDTHTEAFF; size: -; V: TRBV5-1; D: -; J: TRBJ1-1
DNA: TGTGCCAGCAGCCCCGGAAGGGGATGGGATGGCTACACCTTC; CDR3: CASSPGRGWDGYTF; size: -; V: TRBV7-9; D: -; J: TRBJ1-2
DNA: TGTGCCAGCAGCTTCCACCGACAGGTCGGCGGGGAGCTGTTTTTT; CDR3: CASSFHRQVGGELFF; size: -; V: TRBV7-8; D: -; J: TRBJ2-2
DNA: TGCAGTGCTAGAGTTATGAATGAGCAGTTCTTC; CDR3: CSARVMNEQFF; size: few; V: TRBV20-1; D: -; J: TRBJ2-1
DNA: TGTGCCATCAGTGAGACAGGGACAATGAACACTGAAGCTTTCTTT; CDR3: CAISETGTMNTEAFF; size: -; V: TRBV10-3; D: -; J: TRBJ1-1
DNA: TGCAGTGCTAGGAGGAAAGGGGGCGACTATGGCTACACCTTC; CDR3: CSARRKGGDYGYTF; size: few; V: TRBV20-1; D: TRBD1; J: TRBJ1-2
DNA: TGTGCCAGCAGGAAAACAGGGGTCTACGAGCAGTACTTC; CDR3: CASRKTGVYEQYF; size: -; V: TRBV11-1; D: TRBD1; J: TRBJ2-7
DNA: TGTGCCAGCAGCTCCAGGGGCGATGAGCAGTTCTTC; CDR3: CASSSRGDEQFF; size: few; V: TRBV7-2; D: -; J: TRBJ2-1
DNA: TGTGCCAGCAGATCCACCGGGACTAGCCCTTACGAGCAGTACTTC; CDR3: CASRSTGTSPYEQYF; size: -; V: TRBV6-5; D: TRBD2; J: TRBJ2-7
DNA: TGTGCCAGCAGTTTATCCGGGACTGACTACGAGCAGTACTTC; CDR3: CASSLSGTDYEQYF; size: -; V: TRBV28; D: -; J: TRBJ2-7
DNA: TGTGCCAGCAGAAGGACAGGGGGCGTGGATGGCTACACCTTC; CDR3: CASRRTGGVDGYTF; size: -; V: TRBV28; D: TRBD1; J: TRBJ1-2
DNA: TGCAGTGCTTATCAGGGGGTCGTCTACAATGAGCAGTTCTTC; CDR3: CSAYQGVVYNEQFF; size: few; V: TRBV20-1; D: TRBD1; J: TRBJ2-1
DNA: TGTGCCAGCAGTTTGGATAGCGGGGGGGCTATCGAGACCCAGTACTTC; CDR3: CASSLDSGGAIETQYF; size: -; V: TRBV12-3/TRBV12-4; D: TRBD2; J: TRBJ2-5